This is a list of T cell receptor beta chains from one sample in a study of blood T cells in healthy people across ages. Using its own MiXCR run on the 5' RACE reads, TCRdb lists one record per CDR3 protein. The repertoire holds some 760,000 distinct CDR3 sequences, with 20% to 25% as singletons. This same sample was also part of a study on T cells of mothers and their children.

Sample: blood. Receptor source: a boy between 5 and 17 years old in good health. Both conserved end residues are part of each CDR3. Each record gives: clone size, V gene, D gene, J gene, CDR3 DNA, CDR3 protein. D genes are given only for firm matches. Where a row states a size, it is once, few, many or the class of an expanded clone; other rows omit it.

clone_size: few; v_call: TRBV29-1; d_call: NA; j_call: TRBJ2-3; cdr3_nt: TGCAGCGTTCCTAGCACAGATACGCAGTATTTT; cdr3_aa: CSVPSTDTQYF
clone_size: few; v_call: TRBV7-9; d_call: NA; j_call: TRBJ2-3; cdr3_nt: TGTGCCAGCAGCTTAGACCAGCGGACCACAGATACGCAGTATTTT; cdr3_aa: CASSLDQRTTDTQYF
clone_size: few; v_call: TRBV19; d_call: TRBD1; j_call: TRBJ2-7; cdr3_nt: TGTGCCAGTACCCCGACAGGGGGGACCTACGAGCAGTACTTC; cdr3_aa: CASTPTGGTYEQYF
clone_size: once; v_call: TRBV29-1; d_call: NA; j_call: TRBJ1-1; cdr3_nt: TGCAGCGTTTACGGGACGGCTTTTCACACTGAAGCTTTCTTT; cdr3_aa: CSVYGTAFHTEAFF
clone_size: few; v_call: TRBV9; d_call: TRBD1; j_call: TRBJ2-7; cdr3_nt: TGTGCCAGCAGCGAGGGGGCAATGGTTTCCTACGAGCAGTACTTC; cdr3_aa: CASSEGAMVSYEQYF
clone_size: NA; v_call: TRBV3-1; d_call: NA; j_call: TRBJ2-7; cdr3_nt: TGTGCCAGCAGCCAGATGCCGGAAACCTACGAGCAGTACTTC; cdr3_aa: CASSQMPETYEQYF
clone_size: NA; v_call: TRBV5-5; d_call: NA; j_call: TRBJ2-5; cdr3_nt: TGTGCCAGTACAGGGGGGGAAGAGACCCAGTACTTC; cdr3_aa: CASTGGEETQYF
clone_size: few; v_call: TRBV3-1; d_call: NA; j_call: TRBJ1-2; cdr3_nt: TGTGCCAGCAGCCAAGGGCCCTCCTATGACTACACCTTC; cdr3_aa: CASSQGPSYDYTF
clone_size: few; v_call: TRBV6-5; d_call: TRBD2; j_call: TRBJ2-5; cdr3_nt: TGTGCCAGCAGCCCGACTAGCGAAGAGACCCAGTACTTC; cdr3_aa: CASSPTSEETQYF
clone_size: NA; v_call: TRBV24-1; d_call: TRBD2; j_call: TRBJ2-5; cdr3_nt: TGTGCCACCAGTGCCGGGACTAGTGTTCGGGAGCAGTACTTC; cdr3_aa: CATSAGTSVREQYF
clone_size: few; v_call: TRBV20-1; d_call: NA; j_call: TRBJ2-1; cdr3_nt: TGCAGTGCTAGAGTCGGGACCGCGTCCTACAATGAGCAGTTCTTC; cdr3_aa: CSARVGTASYNEQFF
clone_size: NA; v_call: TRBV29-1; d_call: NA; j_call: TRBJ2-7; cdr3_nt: TGCAGCGCGAGGGCGAGAAACTACGAGCAGTACTTC; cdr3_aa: CSARARNYEQYF
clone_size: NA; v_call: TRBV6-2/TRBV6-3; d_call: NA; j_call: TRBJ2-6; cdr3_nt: TGTGCCAGCAGCCCAGTGTCGTCTGGGGCCAACGTCGTGACTTTC; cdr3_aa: CASSPVSSGANVVTF
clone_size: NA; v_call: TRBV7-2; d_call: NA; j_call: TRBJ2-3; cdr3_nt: TGTGCCAGCAGCTTAGTTGGAACGGGACGCACAGATACGCAGTATTTT; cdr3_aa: CASSLVGTGRTDTQYF
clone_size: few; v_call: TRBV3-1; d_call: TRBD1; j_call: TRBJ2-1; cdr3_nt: TGTGCCAGCAGCCAAGCCCAGACAGGGAGTGAGCAGTTCTTC; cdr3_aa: CASSQAQTGSEQFF
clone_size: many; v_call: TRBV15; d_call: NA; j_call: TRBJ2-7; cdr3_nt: TGTGCCACCAGCAGTCCATCACACTCCTACGAGCAGTACTTC; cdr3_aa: CATSSPSHSYEQYF
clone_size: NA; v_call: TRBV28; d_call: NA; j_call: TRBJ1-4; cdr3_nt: TGTGCCAGCAGTACAGGGACTAATGAAAAACTGTTTTTT; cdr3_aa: CASSTGTNEKLFF
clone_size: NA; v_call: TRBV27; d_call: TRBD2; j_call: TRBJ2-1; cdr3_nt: TGTGCCAGCACCAACCCCTCCCCTAGCGGGGCCTGGTCTTACAATGAGCAGTTCTTC; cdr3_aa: CASTNPSPSGAWSYNEQFF
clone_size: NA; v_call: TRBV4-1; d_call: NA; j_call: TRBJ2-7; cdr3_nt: TGCGCCAGCAGCCAAGAAACGGGGTTAGCAGCCTACGAGCAGTACTTC; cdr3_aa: CASSQETGLAAYEQYF
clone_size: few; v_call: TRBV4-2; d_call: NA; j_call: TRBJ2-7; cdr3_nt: TGTGCCAGCAGCCAGACCGGGAGTGAATACGAGCAGTACTTC; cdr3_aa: CASSQTGSEYEQYF
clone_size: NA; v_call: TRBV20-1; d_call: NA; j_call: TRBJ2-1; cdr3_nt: TGCAGTGCTAGAGATTGGGCTAGGGTTCTCAATGAGCAGTTCTTC; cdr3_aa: CSARDWARVLNEQFF
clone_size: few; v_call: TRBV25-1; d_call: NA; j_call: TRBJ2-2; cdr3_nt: TGTGCCAGCAATGGAGTGAACACCGGGGAGCTGTTTTTT; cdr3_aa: CASNGVNTGELFF
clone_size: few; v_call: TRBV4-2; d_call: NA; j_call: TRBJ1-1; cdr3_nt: TGTGCCAGCAGCCAAGATCCACAGGCGAACACTGAAGCTTTCTTT; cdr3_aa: CASSQDPQANTEAFF
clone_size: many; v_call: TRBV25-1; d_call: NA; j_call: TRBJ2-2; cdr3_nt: TGTGCCAGCAGTGCGAACACCGGGGAGCTGTTTTTT; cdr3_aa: CASSANTGELFF
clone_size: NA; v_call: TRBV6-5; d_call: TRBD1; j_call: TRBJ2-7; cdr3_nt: TGTGCCAGCAGTAACACAGGGGGCGAGTTCTTC; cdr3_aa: CASSNTGGEFF
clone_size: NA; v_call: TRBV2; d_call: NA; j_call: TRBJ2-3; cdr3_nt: TGTGCCAGCAGTGAACGAGGTGACTACACAGATACGCAGTATTTT; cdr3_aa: CASSERGDYTDTQYF